A selection of T cell receptor beta chains follows, all from one sample in a study of blood T cell repertoires in COVID-19. Profiled with immunoSEQ multiplex PCR; TCRdb holds only in-frame clones, not every one. This sample yields some 55,000 clones, of which more than 70% are seen a single time; 6% to 8.5% belongs to the top ten. The source material was peripheral blood. The receptors derive from a man aged 55 to 69 with acute or convalescent COVID-19. Both conserved end residues are part of each CDR3. The order of the fields is V gene, D gene, clone size, CDR3 length, J gene, CDR3 DNA, CDR3 protein. D genes are given only for firm matches. Clone size is shown for a subset of rows, as once, few, many or a class of expanded clone.

>TRBV19|NA|NA|16|TRBJ1-6
TGTGCCAGCAGTACCCCGCGACAAGTCCTTAATTCACCCCTCCACTTT
CASSTPRQVLNSPLHF
>TRBV13|TRBD1|NA|16|TRBJ1-6
TGTGCCAGCAGCTCCCAGGACAGGGGAGGAAATTCACCCCTCCACTTT
CASSSQDRGGNSPLHF
>TRBV6-5|NA|NA|15|TRBJ2-3
TGTGCCAGCAGTTACTCGGGGGCCCGGACAGATACGCAGTATTTT
CASSYSGARTDTQYF
>TRBV11-2|TRBD2|NA|14|TRBJ2-1
TGTGCCAGCAGCTTACTGCTAGCGGGGAATGAGCAGTTCTTC
CASSLLLAGNEQFF
>TRBV29-1|NA|NA|14|TRBJ1-1
TGCAGCGTTGAAGATCGACAGTGGAACACTGAAGCTTTCTTT
CSVEDRQWNTEAFF
>TRBV24-1|TRBD1|NA|17|TRBJ1-2
TGTGCCACCAGTGACCCCGGGACAGGGGCCCTGATAAGTGGCTACACCTTC
CATSDPGTGALISGYTF
>TRBV18|NA|NA|14|TRBJ2-7
TGTGCCAGCTCACCAGGGCGGACAGAGTTAAAGCAGTACTTC
CASSPGRTELKQYF
>TRBV6-5|NA|many|15|TRBJ2-7
TGTGCCAGCAGTCCGTCGACAGGAACCTCCTACGAGCAGTACTTC
CASSPSTGTSYEQYF
>TRBV27|TRBD1|NA|15|TRBJ1-5
TGTGCCAGCAGACCTGGACAGGGTAGCAATCAGCCCCAGCATTTT
CASRPGQGSNQPQHF
>TRBV5-6|TRBD1|NA|14|TRBJ1-1
TGTGCCAGCAGCTGGGACAGAAAGAACACTGAAGCTTTCTTT
CASSWDRKNTEAFF
>TRBV9|NA|NA|13|TRBJ2-7
TGTGCCAGCAGCGTAGAACTAGGGAGCGAGCAGTACTTC
CASSVELGSEQYF
>TRBV6-2/TRBV6-3|TRBD1|few|16|TRBJ1-1
TGTGCCAGCAGTTACTCGAGGGGGCCCTCGGGTACTGAAGCTTTCTTT
CASSYSRGPSGTEAFF
>TRBV19|NA|NA|16|TRBJ1-5
TGTGCCAGTAGTATCGAGGGAGGACTTGGGTTACAGCCCCAGCATTTT
CASSIEGGLGLQPQHF
>TRBV7-2|TRBD1|NA|18|TRBJ2-7
TGTGCCAGCAGCCCCCGGCATCCCGGACAGGGGGCGAACTACGAGCAGTACTTC
CASSPRHPGQGANYEQYF
>TRBV9|TRBD1|NA|14|TRBJ2-1
TGTGCCAGCAGCGTTACAGGGGCGGACAATGAGCAGTTCTTC
CASSVTGADNEQFF
>TRBV6-5|TRBD1|NA|15|TRBJ1-2
TGTGCCAGCATCCGGGACGGGACAGCAGTGGGGGGCTACACCTTC
CASIRDGTAVGGYTF
>TRBV13|TRBD1|NA|15|TRBJ1-2
TGTGCCAGCAGCTTAGAGGGGGCTTCCATTCATGGCTACACCTTC
CASSLEGASIHGYTF
>TRBV6-5|NA|NA|13|TRBJ1-1
TGTGCCAGCAGTTACTCGCGTGGGGGCCTGGCTTTCTTT
CASSYSRGGLAFF
>TRBV7-2|TRBD1|NA|15|TRBJ1-1
TGTGCCAGCAGCTTTTCTGGGACAGCGAACACTGAAGCTTTCTTT
CASSFSGTANTEAFF
>TRBV15|NA|NA|13|TRBJ1-2
TGTGCCACCACCTCCGGGGATGACTATGGCTACACCTTC
CATTSGDDYGYTF
>TRBV4-3|TRBD1|NA|15|TRBJ1-5
TGCGCCAGCAGCTTTCGGACAGGGGATTCTCAGCCCCAGCATTTT
CASSFRTGDSQPQHF
>TRBV21-1|NA|NA|16|TRBJ1-2
TGTGCCAGCAGGGCCCCCGACAGGACCCCTTTCTATGGCTACACCTTC
CASRAPDRTPFYGYTF
>TRBV15|TRBD1|NA|17|TRBJ1-1
TGTGCCACCAGCAGAGAAGGGACAGGGGGCCGAAGGACTGAAGCTTTCTTT
CATSREGTGGRRTEAFF
>TRBV23-1|TRBD1|NA|16|TRBJ1-5
TGCGCCAGCAGTCAGCCGGGAACAGGGGGGAATCAGCCCCAGCATTTT
CASSQPGTGGNQPQHF
>TRBV5-1|NA|NA|14|TRBJ1-3
TGCGCCAGCAGCCCGGGGAGCTCTGGAAACACCATATATTTT
CASSPGSSGNTIYF
>TRBV30|NA|NA|12|TRBJ2-3
TGTGCCTGGGTACAGAACACAGATACGCAGTATTTT
CAWVQNTDTQYF
>TRBV7-2|NA|NA|16|TRBJ2-1
TGTGCCAGCAGCTTGTGGTATGGGGGCGGCTACAATGAGCAGTTCTTC
CASSLWYGGGYNEQFF
>TRBV18|NA|NA|16|TRBJ2-7
TGTGCCAGCTCACCACCGGGCATGACAGACACCTACGAGCAGTACTTC
CASSPPGMTDTYEQYF
>TRBV27|TRBD2|NA|15|TRBJ2-2
TGTGCCAGCAGCCCTAGCGGGGGGGCGGGCGGGGAGCTGTTTTTT
CASSPSGGAGGELFF
>TRBV5-4|NA|NA|15|TRBJ2-1
TGTGCCAGCAGCTTGGCCAAGAGCGCCTACAATGAGCAGTTCTTC
CASSLAKSAYNEQFF
>TRBV2|TRBD2|once|14|TRBJ2-7
TGTGCCAGCAGGCGGACTAGCGCAACCTACGAGCAGTACTTC
CASRRTSATYEQYF
>TRBV6-1|NA|NA|15|TRBJ1-4
TGTGCCAGCAGTGACAGGGGTCATGGTAATGAAAAACTGTTTTTT
CASSDRGHGNEKLFF
>TRBV4-3|TRBD1|NA|16|TRBJ2-7
TGCGCCAGCAGCCAAGATGCAGGGGGCGCTGGGTACGAGCAGTACTTC
CASSQDAGGAGYEQYF
>TRBV3-1/TRBV3-2|TRBD1|NA|16|TRBJ2-4
TGTGCCAGCAGCCCCCTACCCGACGGGACAGGGTGCATTCAGTACTTC
CASSPLPDGTGCIQYF
>TRBV24-1|NA|NA|16|TRBJ2-1
TGTGCCACCAGTGATTTGGGGGAGGGGGAGGGCAATGAGCAGTTCTTC
CATSDLGEGEGNEQFF
>TRBV7-2|TRBD2|NA|16|TRBJ2-3
TGTGCCAGCAGCCCGACCGGCGGGGGGGCCTCATATACGCAGTATTTT
CASSPTGGGASYTQYF
>TRBV7-8|NA|NA|12|TRBJ2-2
TGTGCCAGCAGCTTACCCCAGGGGGAGCTGTTTTTT
CASSLPQGELFF
>TRBV7-2|TRBD2|NA|16|TRBJ2-5
TGTGCCAGCAGCCCCCTAGCGGGGGGCCTGGGAGAGACCCAGTACTTC
CASSPLAGGLGETQYF
>TRBV4-3|NA|NA|14|TRBJ2-7
TGCGCCAGCAGCTACTCCCTCGGCGGGGACGAGCAGTACTTC
CASSYSLGGDEQYF
>TRBV12-3/TRBV12-4|TRBD1|NA|13|TRBJ1-2
TGTGCCAGCATCGACAGGGGAAGTATACTTTCCACCTTC
CASIDRGSILSTF